This TCR beta chain is drawn from a study of OX40 agonist ivuxolimab in advanced cancers. This clone was detected once. The V gene's germline CDR1 is SGHAT and CDR2 FQNNGV. The V segment lost 3 bases and the J segment 6 bases; nucleotides outside the gene matches: 4. The length of the CDR3 is 13 residues. Measured with immunoSEQ multiplex PCR; TCRdb has only the in-frame clones, and not every one. The data contain approximately 69,000 clones, 94% of them singletons. The sequencing used CD4+ or CD8+ T cells sorted from blood, collected in a trial of the OX40 agonist ivuxolimab. The rearrangement uses TRBV11-2 and TRBJ1-1; 7 bases are a match to TRBD1. The sequence was collected from an adult with an advanced solid tumor such as melanoma, head and neck, liver or kidney cancer. The CDR3: CASSFRTGAEAFF. CDR3 DNA sequence: TGTGCCAGCAGCTTCCGTACAGGGGCTGAAGCTTTCTTT.